The next 28 T cell receptor beta chains were all read from a single sample in a study of T cells in localized non-small cell lung cancer. Generated by immunoSEQ multiplex PCR, the TCRdb table keeps only in-frame clones and is missing some. The sample has around 80,000 clones, around 80% seen once. Here the sequenced sample was PBMCs, taken before any cancer treatment. Receptor source: a man aged 35 to 70 with stage II squamous cell lung carcinoma.

This clone appeared once. V gene TRBV19 combines with J gene TRBJ1-5; TRBD1 might be the D (5 bases). The ends were cut back, 3 bases at V and 6 bases at J, with 12 bases in the middle. The CDR3 contains 14 residues. The germline V gene has CDR1 LNHDA and CDR2 SQIVND (reference sequence). CDR3 nucleotide sequence: TGTGCCAGTAGTATCGGGGGGGGAGGTCAGCCCCAGCATTTT. This codes for CASSIGGGGQPQHF. The whole variable domain, remainder taken from reference TRBV19 and TRBJ1-5, is DGGITQSPKYLFRKEGQNVTLSCEQNLNHDAMYWYRQDPGQGLRLIYYSQIVNDFQKGDIAEGYSVSREKKESFPLTVTSAQKNPTAFYLCASSIGGGGQPQHFGDGTRLSIL.

The J gene is TRBJ2-1, the V gene TRBV30, with a possible D match to TRBD2 (6 bases). V was clipped by 4 bases and J by 5 bases, with 12 bases between them. CDR3 length: 13 amino acids. Germline CDR1 reads GTSNPN; CDR2 reads SVGIG (reference sequence). The CDR3 sequence: CAWTLGGNNEQFF. The CDR3 DNA follows: TGTGCCTGGACCCTAGGAGGGAACAATGAGCAGTTCTTC.

V and J are TRBV30 and TRBJ2-7; D is uncertain. CDR1 and CDR2 from the germline V gene are GTSNPN and SVGIG (reference sequence). The CDR3 has 12 amino acids. V dropped 2 bases and J dropped 6 bases, with 11 bases sitting between them. CDR3 nucleotides: TGTGCCTGGAGTACCGGGTTTCCCGAGCAGTACTTC. Encoded protein: CAWSTGFPEQYF.

The chain joins TRBV7-3 to TRBJ2-1, with a weak D call TRBD2 (5 bases). V lost 0 bases, J lost 3 bases, and 9 bases lay in between. In germline, CDR1 is SGHTA, CDR2 FQGTGA. The CDR3 is 15 residues long. The CDR3 DNA reads TGTGCCAGCAGCTTAACTCGGGATAACTACAATGAGCAGTTCTTC. It yields the protein CASSLTRDNYNEQFF.

J is TRBJ1-5 and V is TRBV7-2; 9 bases match TRBD1. CDR3 length: 17 residues. Trimming removed 5 bases from V and 7 bases from J; junction bases left unmatched: 15. Per the germline V gene, CDR1 is SGHTA and CDR2 is FQGNSA. The chain's CDR3 is CASSREVPGQGIQPQHF. For the CDR3, the DNA is TGTGCCAGCAGCCGAGAAGTGCCGGGACAGGGAATCCAGCCCCAGCATTTT.

V is TRBV9 and J is TRBJ2-3, with 7 bases identical to TRBD1. Per the germline V gene, CDR1 is SGDLS and CDR2 is YYNGEE. The CDR3 extends over 14 amino acids. J was trimmed by 3 bases and V by 4 bases; bases with no gene match: 5. In DNA, the CDR3 is TGTGCCAGCAGCTTTGGGACAGCTACAGATACGCAGTATTTT. As protein: CASSFGTATDTQYF.

This clone was detected only once. The chain recombines TRBV11-3 with TRBJ2-1; TRBD1 matches 10 bases. Germline CDR1 reads SGHNT; CDR2 reads YENEEA. CDR3 size: 15 residues. Unmatched junction bases numbered 7, after V lost 5 bases and J lost 6 bases. CDR3 amino acids: CASSAGQGGTNEQFF. CDR3 nucleotides: TGTGCCAGCAGCGCTGGACAGGGGGGTACCAATGAGCAGTTCTTC.

V usage is TRBV5-4 and J usage is TRBJ2-1; possible D gene TRBD2, 6 bases. CDR1 is SGHNT and CDR2 is YYREEE in the germline V gene (reference sequence). The CDR3 has 16 residues. Trimming took off 4 bases at V and 1 base at J, with 15 bases between the two ends. This CDR3 is CASSPGGEASYNEQFF. The CDR3 DNA sequence: TGTGCCAGCAGCCCGGGCGGGGAGGCATCCTACAATGAGCAGTTCTTC.

The genes are TRBV4-3 and TRBJ1-6; 7 bases are shared with TRBD1. V lost 2 bases and J lost 6; bases outside the gene matches: 7. In germline, CDR1 is LGHNA, CDR2 YSLEER. This CDR3 is 16 amino acids long. The CDR3: CASSQLAGQTNSPLHF. CDR3 coding DNA: TGCGCCAGCAGCCAACTCGCGGGACAGACTAATTCACCCCTCCACTTT.

The J gene is TRBJ2-7, the V gene TRBV18; 11 nucleotides agree with TRBD1. CDR1 and CDR2 (germline): KGHSH, LQKENI. The CDR3 has 13 residues. Trimming took 4 bases from V and 5 from J; bases not matched to a gene: 1. For the CDR3, the DNA is TGTGCCAGCTCACGGGGACAGGGGGACGAGCAGTACTTC. This encodes CASSRGQGDEQYF.

The V gene is TRBV7-9, the J gene TRBJ2-3; TRBD2 agrees at 9 bases. Germline values: CDR1 SEHNR, CDR2 FQNEAQ (reference sequence). V shed 5 bases, J shed 2 bases, and the junction held 5 bases outside the gene matches. The CDR3 has 15 residues. DNA for the CDR3: TGTGCCAGCAGCGCCGGGACTAGCCCCACAGATACGCAGTATTTT. It encodes CASSAGTSPTDTQYF.

The CDR3 reads CASSLAGGAGELFF. The CDR3 DNA sequence: TGTGCCAGCAGCTTGGCGGGAGGGGCCGGGGAGCTGTTTTTT. The chain employs TRBV5-6 and TRBJ2-2; 8 bases agree with TRBD2. The V gene's germline CDR1 is SGHDT and CDR2 YYEEEE. V lost 0 bases to trimming and J lost 6 bases; unmatched junction nucleotides: 1. This CDR3 has 14 residues.

V is TRBV28 and J is TRBJ2-5, with TRBD1 matching over 8 bases. The length of the CDR3 is 15 residues. V lost 6 bases, J lost 6 bases, and 12 bases stayed unmatched. Germline V gene sequence: CDR1 MDHEN, CDR2 SYDVKM. The CDR3 coding sequence is TGTGCCAGCAGCCCCGCCGGGACAGGTATGAAGACCCAGTACTTC. It specifies CASSPAGTGMKTQYF. The full variable domain, completed using reference TRBV28 and TRBJ2-5, is DVKVTQSSRYLVKRTGEKVFLECVQDMDHENMFWYRQDPGLGLRLIYFSYDVKMKEKGDIPEGYSVSREKKERFSLILESASTNQTSMYLCASSPAGTGMKTQYFGPGTRLLVL.

This chain uses TRBV6-5 with TRBJ1-1, with 7 nucleotides matching TRBD1. V shed 0 bases, J shed 9 bases, and the junction held 4 bases outside the gene matches. Per the germline V gene, CDR1 is MNHEY and CDR2 is SVGAGI. The CDR3 consists of 13 residues. The CDR3 coding sequence is TGTGCCAGCAGTTACTCCACAGGGGATCAAGCTTTCTTT. Translated, it gives CASSYSTGDQAFF.

The chain carries TRBV7-8 and TRBJ1-3, with D unclear. V was trimmed by 2 bases and J by 2 bases, leaving 7 bases between them. CDR3 length equals 14 residues. Germline CDR1 is SGHVS and CDR2 is FQNEAQ. The CDR3 DNA follows: TGTGCCAGCAGCTTACGCATCCCTGGAAACACCATATATTTT. As protein: CASSLRIPGNTIYF.

A remark on this clone: Sequence at one end of the junction differs from germline and may be a read error. The chain combines TRBV7-7 with TRBJ2-5, with 7 bases identical to TRBD2. The CDR3 spans 15 residues. CDR1 and CDR2 from the germline V gene are SSHAT and FNYEAQ (reference sequence). The CDR3 region is CASSLGGSSLETQYF. The DNA for the CDR3 is TGTGCTAGCAGCTTGGGAGGGTCCTCCCTAGAGACCCAGTACTTC.

The rearrangement uses TRBV29-1 and TRBJ1-2; D is ambiguous. Per germline, CDR1 SQVTM and CDR2 ANQGSEA. Trimming shortened V by 4 bases and J by 2 bases, and 8 bases separated the two germline ends. The CDR3 extends over 12 amino acids. Written as DNA, the CDR3 is TGCAGCGTTGCCGGCAGGAACTATGGCTACACCTTC. It encodes CSVAGRNYGYTF.

The chain recombines TRBV9 with TRBJ1-1, with D perhaps TRBD1 (5 bases). Looked up from germline, CDR1 is SGDLS and CDR2 is YYNGEE. V lost 4 bases and J 7 bases, leaving 17 bases between the germline ends. The CDR3 has 14 amino acids. The CDR3 spells CASSPGPGRGEAFF. Written as DNA, the CDR3 is TGTGCCAGCAGCCCCGGGCCAGGGAGAGGTGAAGCTTTCTTT.

The chain has TRBV11-1 and TRBJ2-3; tentative D call: TRBD2 (5 bases). The CDR3 covers 12 residues. Germline assignment: CDR1 SGHAT and CDR2 FQDESV (reference sequence). V was shortened by 1 base and J by 11 bases, with 10 bases between the two germline ends. CDR3 amino acids: CASSLVGEMQYF. Written as DNA, the CDR3 is TGTGCCAGCAGCTTAGTCGGGGAGATGCAGTATTTT.

The CDR3 DNA is TGTGCCTCCTTAGCAGGCCATACTAACTATGGCTACACCTTC. Translating it yields CASLAGHTNYGYTF. V gene TRBV6-6 combines with J gene TRBJ1-2; D unclear. The CDR3 runs 14 residues. Trimming left V 11 bases short and J 0 bases short, with 16 bases between. Germline lookup yields CDR1 MNHNY and CDR2 SVGAGI (reference sequence).

The chain employs TRBV30 and TRBJ1-4; unclear D gene. V lost 0 bases to trimming and J lost 8 bases, with 10 bases between them. This CDR3 contains 13 residues. Germline V gene lookup returns CDR1 GTSNPN and CDR2 SVGIG (reference sequence). This CDR3 is CAWSVSRSEKLFF. In DNA form, the CDR3 reads TGTGCCTGGAGTGTGTCCAGATCCGAAAAACTGTTTTTT.

In its sample, this clone was seen once. This chain links TRBV6-5 with TRBJ1-5, with 7 positions matching TRBD1. Germline V gives CDR1 MNHEY, CDR2 SVGAGI. J was trimmed by 14 bases and V by 6 bases; bases with no gene match: 7. The CDR3 is made up of 11 amino acids. The CDR3 sequence is CASRRGDSEHF. The DNA of the CDR3 is TGTGCCAGCAGGCGGGGGGACAGTGAGCATTTT.

J is TRBJ2-5 and V is TRBV10-3, with D hard to call. The CDR3 spans 13 residues. Deletions cut 3 bases from V and 3 bases from J, with 8 bases between. CDR1 and CDR2 from the germline V gene are ENHRY and SYGVKD. The CDR3 loop reads CAISEIGKETQYF. CDR3 sequence (DNA): TGTGCCATCAGTGAAATAGGGAAAGAGACCCAGTACTTC.

By proportion, this clone is medium-sized (0.01 to 0.1%). This chain links TRBV7-2 with TRBJ2-7; D is undetermined. Germline V lookup: CDR1 SGHTA, CDR2 FQGNSA. This CDR3 comprises 13 residues. Trimming took 5 bases from V and 7 from J, leaving 15 bases between them. The CDR3: CASSLITLGEQYF. CDR3 coding DNA: TGTGCCAGCAGCCTCATTACGTTGGGGGAGCAGTACTTC.

The rearrangement links TRBV10-2 to TRBJ2-7, with D possibly being TRBD1 (5 bases). Trimming removed 7 bases from V and 1 base from J, with 14 bases in between. This CDR3 is 14 amino acids long. From germline, CDR1 is WSHSY and CDR2 SAAADI. The CDR3 here is CASNPADSSYEQYF. CDR3 coding DNA: TGCGCCAGCAACCCAGCAGACAGTTCCTACGAGCAGTACTTC.

This clone has just one count. The rearrangement uses TRBV5-1 and TRBJ1-2, with TRBD1 identical over 9 bases. J gave up 3 bases and V 4 bases, and 4 bases lay outside the gene matches. The CDR3 runs 14 residues. In germline, CDR1 is SGHRS, CDR2 YFSETQ. The CDR3 sequence is CASSGGQGYYGYTF. The CDR3 nucleotides read TGCGCCAGCAGCGGCGGACAGGGGTACTATGGCTACACCTTC.

The gene calls are TRBV4-1 and TRBJ2-5; tentative D call: TRBD1 (6 bases). Germline V CDR1 and CDR2: MGHRA, YSYEKL. The CDR3 spans 13 residues. Between the trimmed V and J ends, which lost 4 bases and 5 bases, there was a span of 11 bases. CDR3 bases: TGCGCCAGCAGCCCGGACAGTTATGAGACCCAGTACTTC. It translates to CASSPDSYETQYF.

This chain uses TRBV27 with TRBJ2-7, with D perhaps TRBD2 (5 bases). Between the trimmed V and J ends, which lost 0 bases and 4 bases, there was a span of 10 bases. The CDR3 consists of 14 residues. Germline CDR1 reads MNHEY; CDR2 reads SMNVEV (reference sequence). CDR3 loop: CASSLSRAKYEQYF. CDR3 bases: TGTGCCAGCAGTTTATCGAGGGCGAAATACGAGCAGTACTTC.